This TCR beta chain is from a study of blood T cell repertoires in COVID-19. Original processing notes: Using reference gene primer amplification, nucleated cell counts were estimated. The protocol was immunoSEQ multiplex PCR, while the TCRdb copy is restricted to in-frame clones and leaves out a portion. V and J calls and clone size are given by that table; D and trimming were obtained from the DNA. The data hold about 170,000 clones, with around nine tenths observed a single time. Sequencing input: peripheral blood. This clonotype was sampled from a woman older than 75 with COVID-19, enrolled during active disease.

The DNA of the CDR3 is TGTGCCTGTTTAGCGGGAGGGCCAACAGATACGCAGTATTTT. Its protein is CACLAGGPTDTQYF. The rearrangement uses TRBV28 and TRBJ2-3; 11 bases line up with TRBD2. CDR1 MDHEN and CDR2 SYDVKM come from the germline V gene. The CDR3 totals 14 residues. V was pared by 11 bases and J by 3 bases, with 7 bases of the junction left unmatched.